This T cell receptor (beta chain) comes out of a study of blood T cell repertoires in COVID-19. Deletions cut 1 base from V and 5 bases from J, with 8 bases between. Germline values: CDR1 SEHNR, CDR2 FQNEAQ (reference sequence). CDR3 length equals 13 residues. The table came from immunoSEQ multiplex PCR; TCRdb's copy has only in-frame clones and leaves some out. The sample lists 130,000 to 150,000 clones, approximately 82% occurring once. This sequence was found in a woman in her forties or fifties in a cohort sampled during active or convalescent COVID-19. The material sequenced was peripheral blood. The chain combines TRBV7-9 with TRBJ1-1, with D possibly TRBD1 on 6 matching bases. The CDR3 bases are TGTGCCAGCAGCTTAGGAGGACAGACTGAAGCTTTCTTT. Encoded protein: CASSLGGQTEAFF. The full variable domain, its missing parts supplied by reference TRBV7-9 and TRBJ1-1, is DTGVSQNPRHKITKRGQNVTFRCDPISEHNRLYWYRQTLGQGPEFLTYFQNEAQLEKSRLLSDRFSAERPKGSFSTLEIQRTEQGDSAMYLCASSLGGQTEAFFGQGTRLTVV.